Below are 8 T cell receptor beta chains sequenced from a single sample in a study of cytomegalovirus exposure and HLA in healthy donors. 60 Vbeta and 13 Jbeta primers were used in PCR. Produced via immunoSEQ multiplex PCR; TCRdb's table is partial and in-frame only. The table has over 150,000 clones, approximately 80% seen once. Sequenced sample: PBMCs. These receptors were collected from a woman aged 45-65 years in good health and CMV-seropositive.

This chain joins TRBV19 and TRBJ1-2; D is ambiguous. Germline V lookup: CDR1 LNHDA, CDR2 SQIVND (reference sequence). The CDR3 is 13 amino acids. Trimming stripped 3 bases from V and 2 bases from J, with 7 bases between. In DNA, the CDR3 is TGTGCCAGTAGTATCGAGACAAACTATGGCTACACCTTC. This codes for CASSIETNYGYTF.

The gene calls are TRBV28 and TRBJ2-3; a weak D match, TRBD2 (6 bases). The CDR3 consists of 18 residues. Germline V lookup: CDR1 MDHEN, CDR2 SYDVKM. Trimming stripped 2 bases from V and 0 bases from J, with 18 bases between. CDR3 nucleotides: TGTGCCAGCAGTTTAAAGTTATGGGCGGGAACTAGCACAGATACGCAGTATTTT. It yields the protein CASSLKLWAGTSTDTQYF.

V gene TRBV25-1 combines with J gene TRBJ1-2, with 9 bases matching TRBD1. V lost 3 bases and J lost 8; bases outside the gene matches: 10. This CDR3 contains 15 residues. CDR1 and CDR2 (germline): MGHDK, SYGVNS. The CDR3 DNA is TGTGCCAGCAGTGATCGGGACAGGGAGGCTCGCGGCTACACCTTC. Translation gives CASSDRDREARGYTF.

The chain couples TRBV30 to TRBJ1-2, with 7 bases aligning to TRBD1. Losses at the gene ends were 3 bases for V and 3 bases for J; bases not matched to a gene: 10. CDR1 is GTSNPN, CDR2 SVGIG, per germline (reference sequence). This CDR3 region has 15 residues. The CDR3 DNA reads as TGTGCCTGGAGGACTCATACAGGGGTAGACTATGGCTACACCTTC. The encoded protein is CAWRTHTGVDYGYTF.

This chain connects TRBV27 to TRBJ2-1; 7 nucleotides agree with TRBD1. V gave up 5 bases and J gave up 7 bases; unmatched junction bases: 8. CDR1 is MNHEY and CDR2 is SMNVEV in the germline V gene (reference sequence). This CDR3 has 14 amino acids. CDR3 bases: TGTGCCAGCAGTGTCGACAGGGTCCGAAATGAGCAGTTCTTC. Translating it yields CASSVDRVRNEQFF.

The rearrangement joins TRBV11-2 to TRBJ2-5; TRBD2 agrees at 15 bases. Trimming cost V 5 bases and J 4 bases; bases outside gene matches: 8. Per germline, CDR1 SGHAT and CDR2 FQNNGV. The CDR3 length is 17 residues. The CDR3, as DNA: TGTGCCAGCAGCGGATCTTGGACTAGCGGGGGGGGAGAGACCCAGTACTTC. Protein sequence: CASSGSWTSGGGETQYF.

There are a few counts of this clone. The chain carries TRBV25-1 and TRBJ2-3; TRBD1 agrees at 8 bases. CDR1 MGHDK and CDR2 SYGVNS come from the germline V gene. V gave up 5 bases and J gave up 6 bases; unmatched junction bases: 13. CDR3 length: 16 amino acids. CDR3 in DNA: TGTGCCAGCAGTAACACCGGGACAGGTCCAGGGGATACGCAGTATTTT. Protein sequence: CASSNTGTGPGDTQYF.

About this clone: The sample carries other DNA sequences with the same CDR3. The gene calls are TRBV5-1 and TRBJ1-6; 8 nucleotides line up with TRBD1. This CDR3 is 15 amino acids long. In germline, CDR1 is SGHRS, CDR2 YFSETQ. V shed 0 bases, J shed 10 bases, and the junction held 6 bases outside the gene matches. CDR3 loop: CASSLGGQGESPLHF. CDR3 DNA sequence: TGCGCCAGCAGCTTGGGAGGACAGGGTGAATCACCCCTCCACTTT. The variable domain in full, completed from reference TRBV5-1 and TRBJ1-6, reads KAGVTQTPRYLIKTRGQQVTLSCSPISGHRSVSWYQQTPGQGLQFLFEYFSETQRNKGNFPGRFSGRQFSNSRSEMNVSTLELGDSALYLCASSLGGQGESPLHFGNGTRLTVT.